A single sample is the source of the 8 T cell receptor beta chains below, sequenced in a study of control samples from healthy donors and cancer patients (dated by TCRdb to between 2020 and 2021). Libraries came from the immunoSEQ multiplex PCR assay. TCRdb took this table from immuneACCESS and kept in-frame rearrangements with V and J called. Such tables lack part of the clones; where checked against another copy, unresolved V genes explain under half of the gap, and the rest is unexplained. The table for this sample lists around 51,000 clones; 80% of them were counted only once. The ten largest clonotypes hold about 9.5% of the sample. Sequencing input: blood. Receptor source: an older man in good health.

The genes are TRBV10-3 and TRBJ1-1; maybe TRBD1 (6 bases). The germline V gene encodes CDR1 ENHRY and CDR2 SYGVKD. V was trimmed by 4 bases and J by 4 bases, leaving 13 bases between them. The CDR3 sequence is 14 residues long. The CDR3 protein is CAISAGTWSTEAFF. Here the CDR3 DNA reads TGTGCCATCAGTGCCGGGACATGGAGCACTGAAGCTTTCTTT.

A note on this clone: A read error may produce the germline difference seen at one junction end. The chain uses TRBV28 and TRBJ2-3, with D unclear. Per germline, CDR1 MDHEN and CDR2 SYDVKM. The CDR3 extends over 12 amino acids. The CDR3 region has the DNA TGTGCCAGCAGTTTGCCCTCGGCAGCACCCCATTTT. Encoded protein: CASSLPSAAPHF.

This chain uses TRBV6-5 with TRBJ1-1; D unclear. Per germline, CDR1 MNHEY and CDR2 SVGAGI. V shed 4 bases and J shed 1 base, with 7 bases lying between them. CDR3 size: 13 residues. CDR3 sequence: CASSWTANTEAFF. Written as DNA, the CDR3 is TGTGCCAGCAGTTGGACCGCGAACACTGAAGCTTTCTTT.

CDR3 DNA sequence: TGTGCCAGCACCCGGACTAGCACAGATACGCAGTATTTT. Protein: CASTRTSTDTQYF. The V call is TRBV12-3 or TRBV12-4, the J call TRBJ2-3; tentative D call: TRBD2 (5 bases). There are 13 residues in the CDR3. V lost 7 bases and J lost 0, with 8 bases in between.

The chain is built from TRBV7-8 and TRBJ1-5; possible D gene TRBD1, 5 bases. The germline V gene has CDR1 SGHVS and CDR2 FQNEAQ. Trimming left V 3 bases short and J 5 bases short, with 11 bases between. This CDR3 has 14 amino acids. DNA for the CDR3: TGTGCCAGCAGCTTGGGGGGAGGACATCAGCCCCAGCATTTT. This sequence encodes CASSLGGGHQPQHF. The full variable domain, rest sourced from reference TRBV7-8 and TRBJ1-5, is GAGVSQSPRYKVAKRGQDVALRCDPISGHVSLFWYQQALGQGPEFLTYFQNEAQLDKSGLPSDRFFAERPEGSVSTLKIQRTQQEDSAVYLCASSLGGGHQPQHFGDGTRLSIL.

The chain carries TRBV5-1 and TRBJ2-1, with D possibly TRBD1 on 5 matching bases. The V gene's germline CDR1 is SGHRS and CDR2 YFSETQ. The CDR3 runs 15 residues. The ends were cut back, 4 bases at V and 5 bases at J, with 16 bases in the middle. The CDR3 sequence: CASSPQWGANNEQFF. The CDR3 region has the DNA TGCGCCAGCAGCCCCCAGTGGGGCGCCAACAATGAGCAGTTCTTC.

V and J are TRBV28 and TRBJ2-1, with D perhaps TRBD1 (5 bases). CDR1 and CDR2 from the germline V gene are MDHEN and SYDVKM. The CDR3 contains 15 residues. Trimming took off 3 bases at V and 7 bases at J, with 16 bases between the two ends. CDR3 DNA sequence: TGTGCCAGCAGTTTTGGGCAGGGAAAAGGGAATGAGCAGTTCTTC. Its translation: CASSFGQGKGNEQFF.

The J gene is TRBJ2-1, the V gene TRBV5-5, with D possibly matching TRBD1 (6 bases). This CDR3 is built from 16 residues. The V and J ends lost 3 bases and 1 base respectively, with 14 bases between them. CDR1 SGHKS and CDR2 YYEKEE come from the germline V gene (reference sequence). This CDR3 reads CASSSMTGMSYNEQFF. CDR3 in DNA: TGTGCCAGCAGCTCGATGACAGGAATGTCCTACAATGAGCAGTTCTTC.